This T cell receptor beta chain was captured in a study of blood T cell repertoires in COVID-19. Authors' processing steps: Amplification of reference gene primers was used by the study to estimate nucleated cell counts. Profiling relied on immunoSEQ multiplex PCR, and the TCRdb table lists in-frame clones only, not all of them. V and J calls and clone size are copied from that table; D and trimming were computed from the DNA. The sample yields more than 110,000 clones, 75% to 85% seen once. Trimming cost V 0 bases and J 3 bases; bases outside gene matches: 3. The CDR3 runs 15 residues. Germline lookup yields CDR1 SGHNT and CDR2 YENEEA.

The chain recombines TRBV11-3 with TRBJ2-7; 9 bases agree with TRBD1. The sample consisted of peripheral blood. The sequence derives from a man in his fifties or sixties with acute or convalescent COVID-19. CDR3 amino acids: CASSLDSTGGYEQYF. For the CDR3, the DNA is TGTGCCAGCAGCTTAGACTCGACAGGGGGCTACGAGCAGTACTTC.